These 29 T cell receptor beta chains were all obtained from the same sample, sequenced in a study of human T cells and chemical hapten exposure. Sample time point: pre-sensitization, week 0. Treatment here: therapeutic diphenylcyclopropenone sensitization with weekly scalp DPC. In TCRdb, the RACE reads were re-called with MiXCR into one record per CDR3 protein. The sample has over 35,000 distinct CDR3 sequences, approximately 10% seen once. The input for sequencing was whole blood, taken in connection with sensitization to the hapten diphenylcyclopropenone (DPC). Receptor source: a man aged 25-45 years with alopecia areata. Some clones in this sample may be carry-over from other donors' samples.

This clonotype was observed at least ten times. The chain employs TRBV6-5 and TRBJ1-5; TRBD1 aligns across 8 bases. The CDR3 length is 14 residues. V was clipped by 6 bases and J by 9 bases; unmatched bases: 10. Germline lookup yields CDR1 MNHEY and CDR2 SVGAGI. CDR3 region: CASSPRQGLGPQHF. The CDR3 bases are TGTGCCAGCAGCCCTAGACAGGGGTTAGGGCCCCAGCATTTT.

This clonotype occurred many times. V usage is TRBV7-2 and J usage is TRBJ2-2, with 8 bases matching TRBD2. CDR1 is SGHTA and CDR2 is FQGNSA in the germline V gene. The CDR3 runs 14 residues. With 9 bases clipped from V and 3 bases from J, the junction kept 6 bases outside the gene matches. CDR3 sequence: CARSREGYTGELFF. The CDR3 nucleotides read TGTGCCAGAAGTCGGGAGGGGTACACCGGGGAGCTGTTTTTT.

The rearrangement joins TRBV18 to TRBJ2-7, with D possibly being TRBD1 (6 bases). The V end was cut by 6 bases, the J end by 2 bases, with 14 bases between. Germline values: CDR1 KGHSH, CDR2 LQKENI. This CDR3 contains 14 residues. The CDR3 reads CASSQETGPYEQYF. The CDR3 DNA follows: TGTGCCAGCTCTCAAGAGACAGGCCCCTACGAGCAGTACTTC.

The chain is built from TRBV28 and TRBJ1-1; D is possibly TRBD1 (5 bases). The CDR3 extends over 14 amino acids. V was trimmed by 9 bases and J by 2 bases, leaving 16 bases between them. CDR1 is MDHEN, CDR2 SYDVKM, per germline. The CDR3 reads CASTQRQRNTEAFF. CDR3 DNA sequence: TGTGCCAGTACTCAAAGACAGCGCAACACTGAAGCTTTCTTT.

The chain combines TRBV7-2 with TRBJ2-3; 8 nucleotides align to TRBD2. The CDR3 spans 15 residues. Germline V gene lookup returns CDR1 SGHTA and CDR2 FQGNSA. The ends lost 6 bases at V and 5 bases at J; junction bases unmatched: 10. The CDR3 region is CASRITSGRGDTQYF. The CDR3, as DNA: TGTGCCAGCAGAATAACCAGCGGGAGAGGAGATACGCAGTATTTT.

This CDR3 is CASSLTGWGNQPQHF. The CDR3 DNA sequence: TGTGCCAGCAGTTTGACAGGGTGGGGCAATCAGCCCCAGCATTTT. The chain is built from TRBV12-3 or TRBV12-4 and TRBJ1-5; 7 bases agree with TRBD1. The CDR3 runs to 15 residues. The V segment lost 3 bases and the J segment 2 bases; nucleotides outside the gene matches: 4.

This clonotype qualifies as medium-sized. This sequence joins TRBV12-3 or TRBV12-4 and TRBJ1-1, with 8 bases identical to TRBD1. V gave up 6 bases and J gave up 4 bases; unmatched junction bases: 1. The CDR3 runs to 12 residues. The CDR3 reads CASRTGGTEAFF. CDR3 nucleotides: TGTGCCAGCAGAACAGGGGGCACTGAAGCTTTCTTT.

This clonotype was observed a few times. J is TRBJ1-1 and V is TRBV5-5; D remains unclear. This CDR3 comprises 14 residues. Germline V lookup: CDR1 SGHKS, CDR2 YYEKEE (reference sequence). Trimming stripped 0 bases from V and 0 bases from J, with 6 bases between. Here the CDR3 reads CASSLGEMNTEAFF. CDR3 nucleotides: TGTGCCAGCAGCTTGGGGGAAATGAACACTGAAGCTTTCTTT.

This clonotype has ten or more counts. The chain carries TRBV6-2 or TRBV6-3 and TRBJ1-5; D remains ambiguous. The CDR3 sequence is 14 residues long. Germline V gene lookup returns CDR1 MNHEY and CDR2 SVGEGT. The V gene lost 0 bases and the J gene lost 0 bases, with 3 bases spanning the gap. DNA for the CDR3: TGTGCCAGCAGTTACTCGACTAGCAATCAGCCCCAGCATTTT. Encoded protein: CASSYSTSNQPQHF.

This clonotype came up many times. The CDR3 sequence is CASSPEGADGTNYGYTF. CDR3 coding DNA: TGCGCCAGCAGCCCTGAGGGGGCAGATGGAACGAACTATGGCTACACCTTC. The genes are TRBV5-1 and TRBJ1-2, with TRBD1 identical over 7 bases. J was trimmed by 2 bases and V by 4 bases; bases with no gene match: 14. The CDR3 loop spans 17 amino acids. CDR1 is SGHRS, CDR2 YFSETQ, per germline.

This clonotype was seen only a few times. The V call is TRBV7-2, the J call TRBJ2-5; D remains unclear. V was cut by 7 bases and J by 0 bases, with 15 bases left in between. The CDR3 runs 15 residues. Germline CDR1 is SGHTA and CDR2 is FQGNSA. The CDR3 DNA reads as TGTGCCAGCATGATGGGTTTTCGGTACCAAGAGACCCAGTACTTC. Its protein product is CASMMGFRYQETQYF.

This chain uses TRBV20-1 with TRBJ1-6; TRBD1 matches at 7 bases. The ends lost 0 bases at V and 10 bases at J; junction bases unmatched: 3. Germline V CDR1 and CDR2: DFQATT, SNEGSKA (reference sequence). This CDR3 spans 13 amino acids. The CDR3 is CSARDTGDSPLHF. DNA of the CDR3: TGCAGTGCTAGAGATACAGGGGACTCACCCCTCCACTTT.

The rearrangement links TRBV5-1 to TRBJ2-1, with 10 bases fitting TRBD2. The V gene end was trimmed by 0 bases and the J gene end by 10 bases; junction bases not matched to a gene: 4. The CDR3 sequence is 14 residues long. Germline V lookup: CDR1 SGHRS, CDR2 YFSETQ. The DNA for the CDR3 is TGCGCCAGCAGCTTGGTGCTAGCGGGAGACGAGCAGTTCTTC. Residues: CASSLVLAGDEQFF. The full variable domain, rest sourced from reference TRBV5-1 and TRBJ2-1, is KAGVTQTPRYLIKTRGQQVTLSCSPISGHRSVSWYQQTPGQGLQFLFEYFSETQRNKGNFPGRFSGRQFSNSRSEMNVSTLELGDSALYLCASSLVLAGDEQFFGPGTRLTVL.

The chain links TRBV6-1 to TRBJ1-1, with D unclear. Trimming stripped 8 bases from V and 0 bases from J, with 10 bases between. The CDR3 is 13 amino acids. From germline, CDR1 is MNHNS and CDR2 SASEGT. The CDR3 here is CASQVRVNTEAFF. The CDR3 DNA is TGTGCCAGCCAGGTCCGGGTGAACACTGAAGCTTTCTTT.

In its sample, this clonotype was seen many times. This chain uses TRBV7-8 with TRBJ1-1; D is uncertain. With 3 bases removed from V and 1 base from J, the gap between germline ends came to 9 bases. The length of the CDR3 is 14 residues. The germline CDR1 and CDR2 sequences are SGHVS and FQNEAQ. Here the CDR3 DNA reads TGTGCCAGCAGCTTCAGAGGCGGGAACACTGAAGCTTTCTTT. Its translation is CASSFRGGNTEAFF.

This clonotype has at least ten counts. The chain couples TRBV12-3 or TRBV12-4 to TRBJ2-3, with 7 positions matching TRBD2. The CDR3 covers 13 residues. Germline trimming cut 6 bases from V and 1 base from J; bases unmatched to any gene: 1. The CDR3 region has the DNA TGTGCCAGCAGGGCGGGGGGCACAGATACGCAGTATTTT. The encoded protein is CASRAGGTDTQYF.

The V call is TRBV5-4, the J call TRBJ2-1, with 7 positions matching TRBD2. The CDR3 runs to 16 residues. The germline V gene has CDR1 SGHNT and CDR2 YYREEE (reference sequence). Trimming removed 1 base from V and 6 bases from J; junction bases left unmatched: 10. CDR3 nucleotides: TGTGCCAGCAGCTTGTTGACTACTCCGGGAGGCAATGAGCAGTTCTTC. Residues: CASSLLTTPGGNEQFF.

The table lists this clonotype with a few counts. V is TRBV19 and J is TRBJ1-5; D remains ambiguous. The CDR3 runs 15 residues. V lost 6 bases and J 5 bases, leaving 17 bases between the germline ends. The germline CDR1 and CDR2 sequences are LNHDA and SQIVND (reference sequence). The chain's CDR3 is CASRLSTSPYQPQHF. The CDR3 DNA reads TGTGCCAGTAGGCTTTCGACATCGCCATATCAGCCCCAGCATTTT.

This clonotype was seen more than once but under ten times. The J gene is TRBJ1-1, the V gene TRBV20-1; 9 positions match TRBD1. CDR3 length: 14 amino acids. V lost 6 bases to trimming and J lost 6 bases; unmatched junction nucleotides: 11. Germline values: CDR1 DFQATT, CDR2 SNEGSKA (reference sequence). The CDR3 bases are TGCAGTGCCAATCCGGGACAGGGATGGGCTGAAGCTTTCTTT. As protein: CSANPGQGWAEAFF.

V gene TRBV10-3 combines with J gene TRBJ2-1, with 10 bases identical to TRBD1. Germline assignment: CDR1 ENHRY and CDR2 SYGVKD. This CDR3 has 22 residues. V lost 0 bases and J lost 1; bases outside the gene matches: 18. The CDR3: CAISESPFGGTGARISYNEQFF. The CDR3 DNA follows: TGTGCCATCAGTGAGTCACCGTTCGGTGGGACAGGGGCGAGAATTTCCTACAATGAGCAGTTCTTC.

This clonotype showed up many times. This chain joins TRBV2 and TRBJ1-4, with D perhaps matching TRBD1 (6 bases). The CDR3 consists of 17 residues. Deletions cut 5 bases from V and 2 bases from J, with 18 bases between. Per germline, CDR1 SNHLY and CDR2 FYNNEI. CDR3 bases: TGTGCCAGCAGTAAAGGACAGCGCACTATTACTAATGAAAAACTGTTTTTT. Translation gives CASSKGQRTITNEKLFF.

About this clonotype: A read error may account for a junction end that differs from germline. The J gene is TRBJ1-3, the V gene TRBV28, with D perhaps matching TRBD1 (6 bases). The germline gives CDR1 MDHEN, CDR2 SYDVKM. This CDR3 region has 16 residues. For the CDR3, the DNA is TGTGCCAACAGTTTCGGCAGGGGATCTGCTGGAAACACCATATATTTT. Protein sequence: CANSFGRGSAGNTIYF.

This clonotype has at least ten counts. The chain couples TRBV6-1 to TRBJ2-1; 10 bases match TRBD1. The CDR3 is 16 amino acids. The germline V gene has CDR1 MNHNS and CDR2 SASEGT. V trimming: 1 base; J trimming: 5 bases; junction bases outside the gene matches: 5. The CDR3 is CASSEVWGQGNNEQFF. The CDR3 nucleotides are TGTGCCAGCAGTGAAGTATGGGGACAGGGGAACAATGAGCAGTTCTTC.

The table lists this clonotype with many counts. The chain is built from TRBV12-5 and TRBJ1-4, with D hard to call. The CDR3 consists of 16 residues. Germline CDR1 and CDR2: LGHNT and FRNRAP. The ends were cut back, 3 bases at V and 4 bases at J, with 15 bases in the middle. The CDR3 nucleotides are TGTGCTAGTGGTTTTAGCGCCGGCGCGGGTAATGAAAAACTGTTTTTT. Its translation is CASGFSAGAGNEKLFF.

This clonotype has just a few counts. This sequence joins TRBV7-2 and TRBJ1-3, with D perhaps TRBD1 (6 bases). This CDR3 region has 15 residues. The ends were cut back, 2 bases at V and 6 bases at J, with 14 bases in the middle. CDR1 and CDR2 from the germline V gene are SGHTA and FQGNSA. The CDR3: CASSLLSQGANTIYF. DNA for the CDR3: TGTGCCAGCAGCTTACTATCACAGGGAGCAAACACCATATATTTT.

This clonotype was observed a few times. The rearrangement links TRBV7-9 to TRBJ2-1; TRBD2 might be the D (5 bases). The length of the CDR3 is 15 residues. V was pared by 5 bases and J by 2 bases, with 13 bases between. From germline, CDR1 is SEHNR and CDR2 FQNEAQ (reference sequence). CDR3 coding DNA: TGTGCCAGCAGCCCAAGTCGGAGGCCCTACAATGAGCAGTTCTTC. It is translated as CASSPSRRPYNEQFF.

This clonotype was recorded many times. The chain recombines TRBV6-4 with TRBJ1-1; D is undetermined. CDR1 MRHNA and CDR2 SNTAGT come from the germline V gene. The V and J ends lost 4 bases and 2 bases respectively, with 8 bases between them. The CDR3 is 13 amino acids. CDR3 DNA: TGTGCCAGCAGTGTTTCAGTAAACACTGAAGCTTTCTTT. As protein: CASSVSVNTEAFF.

The chain couples TRBV5-1 to TRBJ1-2; D is uncertain. The germline CDR1 and CDR2 sequences are SGHRS and YFSETQ. The CDR3 runs 15 residues. Trimming stripped 0 bases from V and 4 bases from J, with 13 bases between. The CDR3 coding sequence is TGCGCCAGCAGCTTGGAGCCCGGAAGAACCTATGGCTACACCTTC. It encodes CASSLEPGRTYGYTF.

This clonotype was found many times. The chain has TRBV4-2 and TRBJ2-2, with 8 bases aligning to TRBD2. This CDR3 has 16 residues. The V and J ends lost 1 base and 4 bases, in that order; junction bases with no gene match: 5. The germline V gene encodes CDR1 LGHNA and CDR2 YNFKEQ. CDR3 sequence: CASSQGFRGGTGELFF. CDR3 in DNA: TGTGCCAGCAGCCAAGGTTTTCGGGGGGGCACCGGGGAGCTGTTTTTT.